This T cell receptor (beta chain) was found in a study of blood T cells in healthy people across ages. This clonotype was observed a few times. The use of a sample-barcoded 5' primer and a J-beta primer mix characterized a second PCR of roughly 6 to 11 cycles. TCRdb reprocessed the 5' RACE reads with MiXCR, giving one entry per CDR3 protein. The sample contains about 1.1 million distinct CDR3 sequences, around two fifths of which appear only once. This CDR3 is 14 amino acids long. Per germline, CDR1 SGHRS and CDR2 YFSETQ. V was trimmed by 4 bases and J by 6 bases, leaving 16 bases between them. The clonotype comes from a man aged 18 to 30 in good health. The chain employs TRBV5-1 and TRBJ1-1; D is perhaps TRBD1 (6 bases). The sample was blood. The CDR3 protein is CASSGATGRAEAFF. Here the CDR3 DNA reads TGCGCCAGCAGCGGGGCTACAGGGCGGGCTGAAGCTTTCTTT.